This entry describes one TCR beta chain. The data were obtained in a study of blood T cell repertoires in COVID-19. Study-wide context: Specimens from acute and convalescent COVID-19 originated in the United States, Italy and Spain. The analysed material was cDNA or gDNA that came from T cells, B-cell-depleted T cells, or PBMCs.

As handled by the study authors: It was from reference gene primer amplification that nucleated cell counts were estimated. The method was immunoSEQ multiplex PCR; TCRdb's version includes in-frame clones alone and lacks a portion of them. V and J calls and clone size come straight from that table; D and trimming were deduced from the DNA. Here the sample spans 140,000 or so clones, more than 75% being singletons. In Seattle, patients joined the study during active infection and were tracked longitudinally. Germline CDR1 is SNHLY and CDR2 is FYNNEI. This CDR3 spans 13 amino acids. V lost 3 bases and J lost 7, with 10 bases in between.

The TCR was taken from a woman in her 70s with COVID-19, enrolled during active disease. The gene calls are TRBV2 and TRBJ1-5; D is uncertain. The specimen was peripheral blood. CDR3 sequence: CASSEGRKQPQHF. DNA of the CDR3: TGTGCCAGCAGTGAGGGGAGAAAGCAGCCCCAGCATTTT.